The 6 T cell receptor beta chains below come from one sample, sequenced in a study of blood T cell repertoires in COVID-19. Sequencing was performed with immunoSEQ multiplex PCR; in TCRdb, only in-frame clones are kept and a portion is missing. The repertoire holds about 140,000 clones, with more than 60% as singletons. Sequenced: peripheral blood. Receptors were obtained from a man older than 75 with acute or convalescent COVID-19.

The chain has TRBV10-3 and TRBJ1-5; 7 bases match TRBD1. The CDR3 contains 15 residues. The germline V gene encodes CDR1 ENHRY and CDR2 SYGVKD. V dropped 4 bases and J dropped 3; count of bases not matched to a gene: 6. As DNA, the CDR3 is TGTGCCATCAGTGGAGACGGACAGGCCAATCAGCCCCAGCATTTT. Amino acids: CAISGDGQANQPQHF.

This clone has a handful of counts. This chain connects TRBV6-5 to TRBJ2-2, with D possibly TRBD2 on 5 matching bases. The CDR3 is 13 amino acids. Germline V gene sequence: CDR1 MNHEY, CDR2 SVGAGI. V was clipped by 11 bases and J by 1 base, with 11 bases between them. The chain's CDR3 is CAGGLRNTGELFF. As DNA, the CDR3 is TGTGCCGGCGGACTCCGGAACACCGGGGAGCTGTTTTTT.

The V call is TRBV20-1, the J call TRBJ2-3, with D unresolved. The CDR3 length is 11 residues. V was clipped by 5 bases and J by 6 bases, with 9 bases between them. Germline V gene data show CDR1 as DFQATT and CDR2 as SNEGSKA (reference sequence). DNA of the CDR3: TGCAGTGCTCAGGTAGAGGATACGCAGTATTTT. Its protein product is CSAQVEDTQYF.

This clone was found once. The J gene is TRBJ2-3, the V gene TRBV28, with TRBD2 as a possible D gene (6 bases). The CDR3 is 15 residues long. V dropped 5 bases and J dropped 0 bases, with 12 bases sitting between them. Germline V gives CDR1 MDHEN, CDR2 SYDVKM. CDR3 loop: CASSPRLGSTDTQYF. The CDR3 region has the DNA TGTGCCAGCAGTCCCCGACTAGGAAGCACAGATACGCAGTATTTT.

This clone appeared a few times. The chain is built from TRBV11-2 and TRBJ2-7, with TRBD1 identical over 7 bases. Trimming cost V 8 bases and J 5 bases; bases outside gene matches: 6. The CDR3 is 12 residues long. CDR1 and CDR2 (germline): SGHAT, FQNNGV. This CDR3 is CASGRQGDEQYF. The CDR3 bases are TGTGCCAGCGGCCGGCAGGGGGACGAGCAGTACTTC. The variable domain in full, with the rest retrieved from reference TRBV11-2 and TRBJ2-7, is EAGVAQSPRYKIIEKRQSVAFWCNPISGHATLYWYQQILGQGPKLLIQFQNNGVVDDSQLPKDRFSAERLKGVDSTLKIQPAKLEDSAVYLCASGRQGDEQYFGPGTRLTVT.

This chain joins TRBV7-9 and TRBJ2-2; 9 bases align to TRBD2. This CDR3 has 15 residues. V was clipped by 4 bases and J by 3 bases; unmatched bases: 3. Germline V gene lookup returns CDR1 SEHNR and CDR2 FQNEAQ (reference sequence). In nucleotides, the CDR3 is TGTGCCAGCAGCTCTCTAGCGGGGTACACCGGGGAGCTGTTTTTT. This translates into CASSSLAGYTGELFF.